This TCR beta chain was obtained from a study of blood T cell repertoires in COVID-19. Study-level information: Material from acute and convalescent COVID-19 was sourced from the United States, Italy and Spain. PBMCs, B-cell-depleted T cells, or T cells provided the cDNA or gDNA that made up the material.

Clones were sequenced by immunoSEQ multiplex PCR, and TCRdb holds only the in-frame ones, with some missing. Altogether around 63,000 clones are present, around 87% being singletons, with the ten largest covering 18%. Those enrolled in Seattle joined during active infection and were followed longitudinally afterward. The CDR3 covers 15 residues. Germline assignment: CDR1 SGHRS and CDR2 YFSETQ. Germline trimming cut 4 bases from V and 2 bases from J; bases unmatched to any gene: 8. Specimen: peripheral blood. The receptor was derived from a woman aged 60-75 years with COVID-19, enrolled during active disease. V is TRBV5-1 and J is TRBJ2-7, with TRBD1 matching 8 bases. The CDR3 DNA reads as TGCGCCAGCAGCGCCACGTTGGGACAGGCCTACGAGCAGTACTTC. Translated: CASSATLGQAYEQYF.